This TCR beta chain stems from a study of OX40 agonist ivuxolimab in advanced cancers. CDR3 length: 13 amino acids. Per the germline V gene, CDR1 is SGHTA and CDR2 is FQGTGA. V lost 5 bases and J 8 bases, leaving 14 bases between the germline ends. The method was immunoSEQ multiplex PCR; TCRdb's version includes in-frame clones alone and lacks a portion of them. The data show 50,000 to 80,000 clones, roughly 89% seen once. The rearrangement joins TRBV7-3 to TRBJ2-3; D possibly matches TRBD1 or TRBD2 (6 bases each). This clonotype was obtained from an adult with an advanced solid tumor such as melanoma, head and neck, liver or kidney cancer. Here the sequenced sample was CD4+ or CD8+ T cells sorted from blood, taken in a trial of the OX40 agonist ivuxolimab. DNA for the CDR3: TGTGCCAGCAGCCTGACGGGGGCGTCTACGCAGTATTTT. Translation gives CASSLTGASTQYF. Full variable domain (outside the CDR3, taken from reference TRBV7-3 and TRBJ2-3): GAGVSQTPSNKVTEKGKYVELRCDPISGHTALYWYRQSLGQGPEFLIYFQGTGAADDSGLPNDRFFAVRPEGSVSTLKIQRTERGDSAVYLCASSLTGASTQYFGPGTRLTVL.